The 29 T cell receptor beta chains given below trace back to one sample, sequenced in a study of shared clonotypes between healthy human individuals. Profiling relied on immunoSEQ multiplex PCR, and the TCRdb table lists in-frame clones only, not all of them. Of a few million clones in the sample, approximately 90% are singletons; the top ten hold under 0.15%. The sample comprised naive CD4+ T cells sorted from blood. The subset is: CD45RA+ positively selected. Receptors were obtained from a man between 18 and 29 years old in good health.

The count of this clone is one. The chain couples TRBV18 to TRBJ1-1; D is unclear. Deletions cut 1 base from V and 4 bases from J, with 16 bases between. Germline CDR1 and CDR2: KGHSH and LQKENI. This CDR3 region has 16 residues. This CDR3 reads CASSPLGSGGSTEAFF. CDR3 nucleotides: TGTGCCAGCTCACCACTGGGTTCAGGTGGGAGCACTGAAGCTTTCTTT.

Only a few counts were recorded for this clone. V is TRBV5-6 and J is TRBJ2-7; D possibly corresponds to TRBD1 (5 bases). Per germline, CDR1 SGHDT and CDR2 YYEEEE. The length of the CDR3 is 15 residues. V was trimmed by 4 bases and J by 7 bases, leaving 21 bases between them. The CDR3 spells CASSTMTEFPHEQYF. As DNA, the CDR3 is TGTGCCAGCAGCACGATGACAGAGTTTCCGCATGAGCAGTACTTC.

Notes on this clone: Other DNA sequences of this sample code for an identical CDR3. This sequence joins TRBV7-6 and TRBJ2-5; D unclear. The germline V and J ends were trimmed by 4 bases and 5 bases, with 5 bases remaining between them. The CDR3 loop spans 11 amino acids. The germline V gene encodes CDR1 SGHVS and CDR2 FNYEAQ. The CDR3 bases are TGTGCCAGCAGCTCCTCCGAGACCCAGTACTTC. Amino acids: CASSSSETQYF.

This clone was seen once. CDR3 nucleotides: TGTGCCAGCAGCTTACAAGCCAGCCTCTCTGGAAACACCATATATTTT. Its translation is CASSLQASLSGNTIYF. The chain is built from TRBV7-2 and TRBJ1-3, with D unclear. Trimming left V 2 bases short and J 0 bases short, with 11 bases between. Looked up from germline, CDR1 is SGHTA and CDR2 is FQGNSA. This CDR3 spans 16 amino acids.

The J gene is TRBJ2-7, the V gene TRBV7-8; no definite D call. V was clipped by 1 base and J by 3 bases, with 10 bases between them. The germline gives CDR1 SGHVS, CDR2 FQNEAQ. The CDR3 is 14 residues long. For the CDR3, the DNA is TGTGCCAGCAGCTTAGAGGGCGAAGTCTACGAGCAGTACTTC. It encodes CASSLEGEVYEQYF.

The chain uses TRBV5-6 and TRBJ1-6, with 8 positions matching TRBD1. CDR1 and CDR2 from the germline V gene are SGHDT and YYEEEE. The CDR3 extends over 14 amino acids. V was clipped by 0 bases and J by 7 bases; unmatched bases: 0. The CDR3 loop is CASSLGDRNSPLHF. The DNA for the CDR3 is TGTGCCAGCAGCTTGGGGGACAGGAATTCACCCCTCCACTTT.

The rearrangement uses TRBV30 and TRBJ1-6; tentatively, D is TRBD1 (6 bases). Trimming pared 1 base from V and 8 bases from J, leaving 6 bases between. CDR1 and CDR2 (germline): GTSNPN, SVGIG (reference sequence). The CDR3 totals 12 residues. CDR3 nucleotide sequence: TGTGCCTGGAGTGACAGGGATTCACCCCTCCACTTT. It specifies CAWSDRDSPLHF.

The CDR3 protein is CASSPRDTLNSPLHF. Here the CDR3 DNA reads TGTGCCAGCAGCCCCCGGGACACCCTTAATTCACCCCTCCACTTT. V and J are TRBV6-4 and TRBJ1-6, with D possibly TRBD1 on 6 matching bases. Germline CDR1 reads MRHNA; CDR2 reads SNTAGT. The CDR3 is 15 residues long. V lost 6 bases and J 6 bases, leaving 15 bases between the germline ends.

The V call is TRBV23-1, the J call TRBJ2-7; TRBD1 might be the D (6 bases). TRBV23-1 is an ORF, and what it does is uncertain. V was trimmed by 7 bases and J by 7 bases, leaving 20 bases between them. CDR3 length equals 14 residues. CDR3 in DNA: TGCGCCAGCACCTCCGGGACACGCCGGTGGGAGCAGTACTTC. This gives the protein CASTSGTRRWEQYF.

This chain connects TRBV28 to TRBJ1-6; 7 bases match TRBD1. This CDR3 contains 14 residues. The J segment lost 9 bases and the V segment lost 4 bases, leaving 6 bases of the junction unmatched. Looked up from germline, CDR1 is MDHEN and CDR2 is SYDVKM. CDR3 residues: CASSSGQPSSPLHF. The CDR3 nucleotides are TGTGCCAGCAGTTCGGGACAGCCCTCTTCACCCCTCCACTTT.

The rearrangement uses TRBV6-5 and TRBJ1-4, with 7 positions matching TRBD1. With 4 bases clipped from V and 0 bases from J, the junction kept 5 bases outside the gene matches. CDR3 length: 16 amino acids. Germline V CDR1 and CDR2: MNHEY, SVGAGI. CDR3 DNA: TGTGCCAGCAGTTCAACAGGGGTTGCAACTAATGAAAAACTGTTTTTT. It translates to CASSSTGVATNEKLFF.

This chain joins TRBV18 and TRBJ1-6, with D tentatively TRBD1 (5 bases). This CDR3 is built from 14 residues. CDR1 is KGHSH, CDR2 LQKENI, per germline. Trimming removed 5 bases from V and 9 bases from J, with 14 bases in between. The CDR3: CASSTRDGTSPLHF. The CDR3 DNA reads TGTGCCAGCTCAACTCGGGACGGCACTTCACCCCTCCACTTT.

The chain combines TRBV2 with TRBJ2-5; TRBD2 aligns across 9 bases. The junction had 4 bases not matched to a gene; V was cut back by 1 base and J by 4 bases. The CDR3 extends over 15 amino acids. Germline CDR1 and CDR2: SNHLY and FYNNEI. The CDR3 sequence is CASSEGGRGGETQYF. The CDR3, as DNA: TGTGCCAGCAGTGAAGGCGGGCGGGGGGGAGAGACCCAGTACTTC.

V gene TRBV6-6 combines with J gene TRBJ2-5; tentatively, D is TRBD1 (6 bases). Trimming removed 2 bases at V and 11 bases at J, with 15 bases between. The germline gives CDR1 MNHNY, CDR2 SVGAGI (reference sequence). The CDR3 loop spans 13 amino acids. CDR3 DNA sequence: TGTGCCAGCAGTTACGCAGGGGTGGGGGAGCAGTACTTC. Amino acid sequence: CASSYAGVGEQYF.

To note about this clone: The sample contains more than one DNA sequence encoding this CDR3. The chain combines TRBV7-2 with TRBJ2-5; 11 bases align to TRBD2. Germline V CDR1 and CDR2: SGHTA, FQGNSA. Trimming took 5 bases from V and 1 from J; bases not matched to a gene: 6. The CDR3 is 16 amino acids. CDR3 sequence: CASSLGLAGTQETQYF. The CDR3, as DNA: TGTGCCAGCAGCCTAGGACTAGCGGGCACCCAAGAGACCCAGTACTTC. Variable domain in full (rest from reference TRBV7-2 and TRBJ2-5): GAGVSQSPSNKVTEKGKDVELRCDPISGHTALYWYRQSLGQGLEFLIYFQGNSAPDKSGLPSDRFSAERTGGSVSTLTIQRTQQEDSAVYLCASSLGLAGTQETQYFGPGTRLLVL.

This chain connects TRBV10-3 to TRBJ2-1; 10 bases are a match to TRBD1. This CDR3 has 13 amino acids. From germline, CDR1 is ENHRY and CDR2 SYGVKD. The V and J ends lost 11 bases and 3 bases, in that order; junction bases with no gene match: 4. The CDR3 is CAGGTGDYNEQFF. The CDR3 coding sequence is TGTGCCGGCGGGACAGGGGACTACAATGAGCAGTTCTTC.

The genes are TRBV18 and TRBJ2-5, with D tentatively TRBD1 or TRBD2 (7 bases each). Germline CDR1 and CDR2: KGHSH and LQKENI. Trimming pared 3 bases from V and 2 bases from J, leaving 13 bases between. The CDR3 spans 15 residues. CDR3 sequence (DNA): TGTGCCAGCTCACCGAACAGGGGAGGGCAAGAGACCCAGTACTTC. This translates into CASSPNRGGQETQYF.

CDR3 in DNA: TGTGCCAGCAGCGCGACACTAGCGGGGGGACTTGAGCAGTTCTTC. It codes for CASSATLAGGLEQFF. The V and J genes are TRBV9 and TRBJ2-1; 12 bases agree with TRBD2. The trim removed 3 bases at V and 9 bases at J, leaving 7 bases unmatched. Germline V CDR1 and CDR2: SGDLS, YYNGEE. The CDR3 totals 15 residues.

A word on this clone: The conserved final phenylalanine or tryptophan is absent from the CDR3, which likely points to a read error. The CDR3 loop reads CASTRDVGFDGYTV. The CDR3 DNA is TGCGCCAGCACTCGGGACGTGGGATTCGATGGCTACACCGTC. The V gene is TRBV5-1, the J gene TRBJ1-2, with D possibly TRBD1 on 5 matching bases. Trimming took off 6 bases at V and 6 bases at J, with 18 bases between the two ends. CDR1 SGHRS and CDR2 YFSETQ come from the germline V gene. CDR3 length: 14 amino acids.

The CDR3 sequence is CAWSVRKLGDGELFF. For the CDR3, the DNA is TGTGCCTGGAGTGTACGAAAGCTGGGGGACGGGGAGCTGTTTTTT. The chain has TRBV30 and TRBJ2-2; perhaps D is TRBD1 or TRBD2 (5 bases each). The CDR3 runs 15 residues. The V gene lost 0 bases and the J gene lost 7 bases, with 15 bases spanning the gap. The germline V gene has CDR1 GTSNPN and CDR2 SVGIG (reference sequence).

The rearrangement links TRBV19 to TRBJ1-4; tentative D call: TRBD1 (5 bases). Germline V gene sequence: CDR1 LNHDA, CDR2 SQIVND (reference sequence). The V end was cut by 3 bases, the J end by 5 bases, with 13 bases between. CDR3 length: 15 amino acids. CDR3 coding DNA: TGTGCCAGTAGTATCAAAGCAGGGAGGAATGAAAAACTGTTTTTT. Protein sequence: CASSIKAGRNEKLFF.

This chain joins TRBV5-4 and TRBJ2-3, with 7 nucleotides matching TRBD1. The V gene end was trimmed by 4 bases and the J gene end by 4 bases; junction bases not matched to a gene: 9. CDR1 is SGHNT and CDR2 is YYREEE in the germline V gene (reference sequence). The CDR3 runs 15 residues. The CDR3 coding sequence is TGTGCCAGCAGCACCCAACAGGGGTCGGCAGATACGCAGTATTTT. Translated: CASSTQQGSADTQYF.

In the case of this clone: Other DNA sequences of this sample code for an identical CDR3. The V and J genes are TRBV5-4 and TRBJ2-5; no clear D gene. This CDR3 has 14 amino acids. V gave up 0 bases and J gave up 3 bases, with 9 bases separating them. From germline, CDR1 is SGHNT and CDR2 YYREEE (reference sequence). The CDR3 region has the DNA TGTGCCAGCAGCTTGGCCGGAACTGAAGAGACCCAGTACTTC. Translating it yields CASSLAGTEETQYF.

About this clone: Different DNA sequences within this sample yield the same CDR3. The chain has TRBV6-6 and TRBJ2-7; D is unclear. Germline V gene data show CDR1 as MNHNY and CDR2 as SVGAGI (reference sequence). This CDR3 comprises 12 residues. V was cut by 4 bases and J by 3 bases, with 7 bases left in between. The CDR3 sequence: CASSSSVYEQYF. DNA of the CDR3: TGTGCCAGCAGTTCCTCTGTCTACGAGCAGTACTTC.

The V call is TRBV28, the J call TRBJ1-2; D is undetermined. The CDR3 has 14 amino acids. Trimming removed 7 bases at V and 7 bases at J, with 19 bases between. Germline lookup yields CDR1 MDHEN and CDR2 SYDVKM. The CDR3 DNA reads TGTGCCAGCACCACCGTGCCTACCAGGCTTGGCTACACCTTC. Encoded protein: CASTTVPTRLGYTF.

The chain couples TRBV10-3 to TRBJ2-3; D remains ambiguous. Per germline, CDR1 ENHRY and CDR2 SYGVKD. The CDR3 spans 14 residues. The V end was cut by 5 bases, the J end by 2 bases, with 11 bases between. Here the CDR3 reads CAISLASPTDTQYF. CDR3 coding DNA: TGTGCCATCAGTTTAGCTTCCCCCACAGATACGCAGTATTTT.

This chain uses TRBV6-1 with TRBJ2-5; maybe TRBD1 (6 bases). Germline V gene lookup returns CDR1 MNHNS and CDR2 SASEGT. V was trimmed by 4 bases and J by 5 bases, leaving 17 bases between them. The CDR3 spans 15 residues. The CDR3 reads CASSAVQGLRETQYF. CDR3 nucleotides: TGTGCCAGCAGTGCCGTACAGGGATTAAGGGAGACCCAGTACTTC.

The rearrangement uses TRBV5-1 and TRBJ1-1; 9 nucleotides match TRBD1. Losses at the gene ends were 4 bases for V and 0 bases for J; bases not matched to a gene: 13. The germline gives CDR1 SGHRS, CDR2 YFSETQ. The CDR3 totals 18 residues. The CDR3: CASSKPTGGASMNTEAFF. In DNA, the CDR3 is TGCGCCAGCAGCAAACCTACAGGGGGCGCGAGCATGAACACTGAAGCTTTCTTT.

The sample holds one count of this clone. Different DNA sequences within this sample yield the same CDR3. This sequence joins TRBV5-1 and TRBJ1-2, with 9 positions matching TRBD1. V was clipped by 4 bases and J by 2 bases; unmatched bases: 3. Germline V gives CDR1 SGHRS, CDR2 YFSETQ. CDR3 length: 14 amino acids. The CDR3 nucleotides are TGCGCCAGCAGCCTAGGGACAGGGAACTATGGCTACACCTTC. Protein product: CASSLGTGNYGYTF. Supplemented by reference TRBV5-1 and TRBJ1-2, the full variable domain reads KAGVTQTPRYLIKTRGQQVTLSCSPISGHRSVSWYQQTPGQGLQFLFEYFSETQRNKGNFPGRFSGRQFSNSRSEMNVSTLELGDSALYLCASSLGTGNYGYTFGSGTRLTVV.